This T cell receptor beta chain was captured in a study of T cell clonality in common variable immunodeficiency. General study results and limits: CVID subjects had higher TCRbeta clonality than healthy controls, most marked in about a third.

The repertoire was sequenced with immunoSEQ multiplex PCR; TCRdb's copy has only in-frame clones and lacks some. This table holds more than 30,000 clones with no singletons; the top ten claim 0.9% to 1%. This clone was found many times. The antigen is undetermined. The read comes to an end 3 residues before the CDR3 does, leaving the germline J gene to fill in the end. The V segment lost 3 bases and the J segment 3 bases; nucleotides outside the gene matches: 0. Germline lookup yields CDR1 SGHNT and CDR2 YYREEE (reference sequence). This CDR3 comprises 12 residues. The J gene is TRBJ2-7, the V gene TRBV5-4; 7 bases map to TRBD2. The material sequenced was peripheral blood mononuclear cells. The clonotype comes from a person aged 18 to 75 in good health. The CDR3 sequence is CASSWGGYEQYF. The CDR3 DNA, read in part, is TGTGCCAGCAGCTGGGGGGGCTACGAG.